This T cell receptor (beta chain) was retrieved from a study of identifying expanded T cells in peripheral blood. Study-level points and caveats: Two-week clone count variance significantly increased as total template count grew.

The method was immunoSEQ multiplex PCR; TCRdb's version includes in-frame clones alone and lacks a portion of them. The sample yields roughly 81,000 clones, 80% to 85% seen once. About this clone: The antigen remains unidentified.

The clonotype originates from a person aged 18 to 70 in good health. Sequencing was done on a sample of blood.

In nucleotides, the CDR3 is TGTGCCAGCAGCGTCCAGACAGGGACTGCGACAGATACGCAGTATTTT. It is translated as CASSVQTGTATDTQYF. This chain connects TRBV9 to TRBJ2-3, with D possibly matching TRBD1 (7 bases). In germline, CDR1 is SGDLS, CDR2 YYNGEE. The CDR3 totals 16 residues. V was clipped by 2 bases and J by 3 bases, with 16 bases between them.